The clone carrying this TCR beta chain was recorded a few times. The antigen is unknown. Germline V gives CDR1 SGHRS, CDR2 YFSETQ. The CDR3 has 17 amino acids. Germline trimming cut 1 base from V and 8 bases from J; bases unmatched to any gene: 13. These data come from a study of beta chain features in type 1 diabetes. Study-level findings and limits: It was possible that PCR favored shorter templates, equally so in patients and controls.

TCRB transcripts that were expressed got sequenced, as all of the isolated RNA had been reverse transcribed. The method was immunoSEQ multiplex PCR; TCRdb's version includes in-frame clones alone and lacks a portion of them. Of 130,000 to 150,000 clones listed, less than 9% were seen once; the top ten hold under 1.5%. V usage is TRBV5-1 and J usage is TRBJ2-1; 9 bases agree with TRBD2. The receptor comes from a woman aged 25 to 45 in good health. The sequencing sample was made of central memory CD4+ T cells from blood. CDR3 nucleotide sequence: TGCGCCAGCAGCTTGATGTTACTAGCGGGTCTAGGGGATGAGCAGTTCTTC. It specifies CASSLMLLAGLGDEQFF.